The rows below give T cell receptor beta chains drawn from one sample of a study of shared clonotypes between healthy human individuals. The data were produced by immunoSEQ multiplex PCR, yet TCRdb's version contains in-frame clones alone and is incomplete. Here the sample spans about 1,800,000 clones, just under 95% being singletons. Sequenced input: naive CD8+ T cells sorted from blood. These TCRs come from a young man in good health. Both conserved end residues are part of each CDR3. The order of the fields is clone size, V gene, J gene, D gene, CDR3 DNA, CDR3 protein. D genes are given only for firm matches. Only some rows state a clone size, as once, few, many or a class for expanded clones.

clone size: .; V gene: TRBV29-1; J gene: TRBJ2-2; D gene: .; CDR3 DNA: TGCAGCGTTGAGTTGGCGGGCGTGTACACCGGGGAGCTGTTTTTT; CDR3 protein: CSVELAGVYTGELFF
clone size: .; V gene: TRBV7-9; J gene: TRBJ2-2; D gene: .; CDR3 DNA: TGTGCCAGCAGCTTAGCTTTAGACTTAACCGGGGAGCTGTTTTTT; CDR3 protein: CASSLALDLTGELFF
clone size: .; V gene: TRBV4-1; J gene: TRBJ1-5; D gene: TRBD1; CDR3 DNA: TGCGCCAGCAGCCAAGATGGGACAGCTAATCAGCCCCAGCATTTT; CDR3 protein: CASSQDGTANQPQHF
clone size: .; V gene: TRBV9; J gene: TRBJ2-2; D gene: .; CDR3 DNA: TGTGCCAGCAGCGCTCCCCTGGATAGGGGGGAAGGCACCGGGGAGCTGTTTTTT; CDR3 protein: CASSAPLDRGEGTGELFF
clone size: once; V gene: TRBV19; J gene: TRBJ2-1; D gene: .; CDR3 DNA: TGTGCCAGTAGCGCTCCGGGGCCCCCGTGGGATGAGCAGTTCTTC; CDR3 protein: CASSAPGPPWDEQFF
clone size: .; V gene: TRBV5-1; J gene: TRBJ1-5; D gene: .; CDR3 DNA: TGCGCCAGCAGCCCAGGGGACAGCAATCAGCCCCAGCATTTT; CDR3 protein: CASSPGDSNQPQHF
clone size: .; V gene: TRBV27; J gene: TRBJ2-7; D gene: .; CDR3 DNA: TGTGCCAGCATCTTTTCCCTTAAAGACGAGCAGTACTTC; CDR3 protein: CASIFSLKDEQYF
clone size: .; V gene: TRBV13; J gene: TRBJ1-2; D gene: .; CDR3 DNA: TGTGCCAGCAGCTTAGAAAAGGGACAATGGACGTATGGCTACACCTTC; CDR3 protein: CASSLEKGQWTYGYTF
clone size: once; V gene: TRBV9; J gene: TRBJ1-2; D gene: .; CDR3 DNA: TGTGCCAGCGTATCCACAAGGGGGGACAACTATGGCTACACCTTC; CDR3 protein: CASVSTRGDNYGYTF
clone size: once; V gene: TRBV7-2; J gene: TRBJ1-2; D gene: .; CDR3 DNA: TGTGCCAGCAGCGGGACGAAGTCCGTTTACTGGAGCTACACCTTC; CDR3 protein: CASSGTKSVYWSYTF
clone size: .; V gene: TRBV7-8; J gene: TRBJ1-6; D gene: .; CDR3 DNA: TGTGCCAGCAGCCTTAGTCCGAATTCACCCCTCCACTTT; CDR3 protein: CASSLSPNSPLHF
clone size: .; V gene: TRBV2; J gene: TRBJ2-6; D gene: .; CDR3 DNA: TGTGCCAGCAGTGAAGCCCTGATTGGAGGTGATGGGGCCAACGTCCTGACTTTC; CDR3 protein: CASSEALIGGDGANVLTF
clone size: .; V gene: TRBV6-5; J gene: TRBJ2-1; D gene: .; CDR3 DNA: TGTGCCAGCAGTTCCTTATATACTAGATATCACAATGAGCAGTTCTTC; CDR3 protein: CASSSLYTRYHNEQFF
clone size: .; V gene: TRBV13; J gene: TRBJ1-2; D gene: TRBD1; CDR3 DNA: TGTGCCAGCAGCCCACAGGGGGAGGGTTACTATGGCTACACCTTC; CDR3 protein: CASSPQGEGYYGYTF
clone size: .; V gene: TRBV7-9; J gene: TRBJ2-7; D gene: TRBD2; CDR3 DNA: TGTGCCAGCAGCTCGCCGGGACTAGCGGCCTACGAGCAGTACTTC; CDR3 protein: CASSSPGLAAYEQYF
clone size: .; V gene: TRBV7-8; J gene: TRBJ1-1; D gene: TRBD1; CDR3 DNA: TGTGCCAGCAGCTTAGAGGTCAGCATGACAGGGGTCGCTAAGGGCACTGAAGCTTTCTTT; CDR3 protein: CASSLEVSMTGVAKGTEAFF
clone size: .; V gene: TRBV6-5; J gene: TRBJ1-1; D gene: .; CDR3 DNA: TGTGCCAGCAGTTACTCTGGCAGGGGCACTGAAGCTTTCTTT; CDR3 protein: CASSYSGRGTEAFF
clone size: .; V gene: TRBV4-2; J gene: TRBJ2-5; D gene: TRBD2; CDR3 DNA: TGTGCCAGCAGCCCCAATTTAGCGGGGACCCAAGAGACCCAGTACTTC; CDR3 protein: CASSPNLAGTQETQYF
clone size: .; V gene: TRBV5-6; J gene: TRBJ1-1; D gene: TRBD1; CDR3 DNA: TGTGCCAGCAGCTATAGGACAGGGGGCACTCGAAGAGCTGAAGCTTTCTTT; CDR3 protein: CASSYRTGGTRRAEAFF
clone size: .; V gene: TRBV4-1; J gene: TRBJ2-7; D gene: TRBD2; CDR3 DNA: TGCGCCAGCAGCCAAAAGGCGGGGGGCCCCTACGAGCAGTACTTC; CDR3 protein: CASSQKAGGPYEQYF